This TCR beta chain came from a study of blood T cell repertoires in COVID-19. About the study: From the United States, Italy and Spain came samples of acute and convalescent COVID-19.

The ends were cut back, 5 bases at V and 5 bases at J, with 18 bases in the middle. This CDR3 region has 15 residues. Germline V gives CDR1 SGHNT, CDR2 YYREEE (reference sequence). Per the original methods: The assay estimated nucleated cells by amplifying reference gene primers. The repertoire was sequenced with immunoSEQ multiplex PCR; TCRdb's copy has only in-frame clones and lacks some. V and J calls and clone size are given by that table; D and trimming were obtained from the DNA. In the table there are 200,000 to 250,000 clones, 88% of which are singletons. This receptor was identified in a woman aged 50 to 60 with acute COVID-19. Sample: PBMCs or T cells enriched from blood (not recorded which). The rearrangement uses TRBV5-4 and TRBJ2-3; no definite D call. CDR3 sequence: CASSFGPLEGDTQYF. Written as DNA, the CDR3 is TGTGCCAGCAGTTTTGGGCCACTGGAAGGAGATACGCAGTATTTT.